This T cell receptor beta chain was recovered during a study of cytomegalovirus exposure and HLA in healthy donors. Study conclusions and caveats: High sensitivity and specificity were reportedly achieved when the classifier diagnosed cytomegalovirus status. Previously analyzed data showed that most TCR beta V segments were productive at a frequency of about 87% or about 30%.

Germline V lookup: CDR1 MDHEN, CDR2 SYDVKM. The CDR3 has 17 residues. V dropped 1 base and J dropped 0; count of bases not matched to a gene: 7. 13 Jbeta primers and 60 Vbeta primers were used for the PCR. The table came from immunoSEQ multiplex PCR; TCRdb's copy has only in-frame clones and leaves some out. The table includes 240,000 or so clones, 75% to 85% detected once. As for this clone: Its antigen is unknown.

This receptor was taken from a woman in her sixties or seventies in good health and CMV-seropositive. V gene TRBV28 combines with J gene TRBJ2-7; 9 bases fit TRBD1. The sequenced sample consisted of PBMCs. The CDR3 sequence: CASSLSATGGISYEQYF. For the CDR3, the DNA is TGTGCCAGCAGTTTATCCGCGACAGGGGGAATCTCCTACGAGCAGTACTTC.